This T cell receptor (beta chain) was captured by sequencing in a study of T cells in localized non-small cell lung cancer. General observations from the study: Uninvolved adjacent lung had the highest recorded T cell clonality, with tumor below it.

TCRdb keeps only in-frame clones here, not all; method: immunoSEQ multiplex PCR. The sample contains a few thousand clones, approximately 37% of which appear only once. Germline V lookup: CDR1 SQVTM, CDR2 ANQGSEA. V gave up 6 bases and J gave up 4 bases, with 13 bases separating them. This CDR3 is 13 amino acids long. Notes on this clone: Antigen unknown.

V is TRBV29-1 and J is TRBJ1-3; D is unresolved. Sequenced material: normal lung tissue next to the tumor, taken before any cancer treatment. The clonotype originates from a woman aged 35-75 years with stage I lung adenocarcinoma. CDR3 nucleotide sequence: TGCAGCGTCCTCCAGAAGAAGGGAAACACCATATATTTT. This gives the protein CSVLQKKGNTIYF.